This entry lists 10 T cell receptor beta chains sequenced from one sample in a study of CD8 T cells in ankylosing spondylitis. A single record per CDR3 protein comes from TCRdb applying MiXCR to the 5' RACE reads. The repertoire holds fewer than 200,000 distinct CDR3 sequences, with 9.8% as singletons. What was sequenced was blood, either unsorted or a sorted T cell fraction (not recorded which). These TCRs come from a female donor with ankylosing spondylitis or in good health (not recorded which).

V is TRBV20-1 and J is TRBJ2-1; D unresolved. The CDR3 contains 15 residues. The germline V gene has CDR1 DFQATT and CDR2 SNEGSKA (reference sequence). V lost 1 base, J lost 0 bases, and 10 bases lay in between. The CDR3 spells CSARAPTYSYNEQFF. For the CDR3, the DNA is TGCAGTGCTAGAGCTCCCACCTACTCCTACAATGAGCAGTTCTTC.

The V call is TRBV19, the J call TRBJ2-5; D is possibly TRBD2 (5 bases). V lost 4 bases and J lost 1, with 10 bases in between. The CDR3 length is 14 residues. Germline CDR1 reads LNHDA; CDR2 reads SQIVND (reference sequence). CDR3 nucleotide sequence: TGTGCCAGTAGTAAGCGGTCACTCCAAGAGACCCAGTACTTC. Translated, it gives CASSKRSLQETQYF. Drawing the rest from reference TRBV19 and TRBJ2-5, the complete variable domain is DGGITQSPKYLFRKEGQNVTLSCEQNLNHDAMYWYRQDPGQGLRLIYYSQIVNDFQKGDIAEGYSVSREKKESFPLTVTSAQKNPTAFYLCASSKRSLQETQYFGPGTRLLVL.

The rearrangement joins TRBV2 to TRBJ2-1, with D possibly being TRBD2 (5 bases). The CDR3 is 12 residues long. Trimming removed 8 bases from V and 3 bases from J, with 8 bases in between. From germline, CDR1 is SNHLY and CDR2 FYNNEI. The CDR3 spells CASGSRYNEQFF. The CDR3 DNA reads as TGTGCCAGCGGGAGTCGCTACAATGAGCAGTTCTTC.

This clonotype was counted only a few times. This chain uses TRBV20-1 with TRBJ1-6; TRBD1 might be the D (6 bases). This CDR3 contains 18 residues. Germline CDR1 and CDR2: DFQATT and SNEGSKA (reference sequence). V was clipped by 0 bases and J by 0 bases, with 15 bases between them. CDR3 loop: CSAREVGHPSSYNSPLHF. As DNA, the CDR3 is TGCAGTGCTAGAGAGGTGGGACATCCGAGCTCCTATAATTCACCCCTCCACTTT.

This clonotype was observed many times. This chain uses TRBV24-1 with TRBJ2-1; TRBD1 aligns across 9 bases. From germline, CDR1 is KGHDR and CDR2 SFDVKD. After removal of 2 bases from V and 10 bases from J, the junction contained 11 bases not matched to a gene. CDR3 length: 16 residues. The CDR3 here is CATSDSRDRDSEEQFF. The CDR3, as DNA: TGTGCCACCAGTGATTCCCGGGACAGGGATTCGGAGGAGCAGTTCTTC.

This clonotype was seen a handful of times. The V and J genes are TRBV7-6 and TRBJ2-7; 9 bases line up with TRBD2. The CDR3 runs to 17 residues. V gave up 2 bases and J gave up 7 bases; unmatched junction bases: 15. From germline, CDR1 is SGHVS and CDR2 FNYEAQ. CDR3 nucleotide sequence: TGTGCCAGCAGCTTATCGGCTAGCGGGAATAGCATGGGAGAGCAGTACTTC. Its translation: CASSLSASGNSMGEQYF.

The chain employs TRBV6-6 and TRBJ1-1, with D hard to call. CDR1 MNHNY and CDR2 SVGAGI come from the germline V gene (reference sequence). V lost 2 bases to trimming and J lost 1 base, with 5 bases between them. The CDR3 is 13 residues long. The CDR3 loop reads CASSYEENTEAFF. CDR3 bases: TGTGCCAGCAGTTACGAGGAGAACACTGAAGCTTTCTTT.

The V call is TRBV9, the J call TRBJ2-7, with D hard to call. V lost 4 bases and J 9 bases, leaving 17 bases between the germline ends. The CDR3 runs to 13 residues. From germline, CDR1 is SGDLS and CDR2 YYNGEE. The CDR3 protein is CASSPPGSLGQYF. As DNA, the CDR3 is TGTGCCAGCAGCCCTCCAGGCAGCCTGGGGCAGTACTTC.

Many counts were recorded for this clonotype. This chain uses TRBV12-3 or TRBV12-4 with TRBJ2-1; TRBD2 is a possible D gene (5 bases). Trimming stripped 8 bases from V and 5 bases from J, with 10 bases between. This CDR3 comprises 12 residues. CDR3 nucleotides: TGTGCCAGCGGAAGCGGACACAATGAGCAGTTCTTC. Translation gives CASGSGHNEQFF.

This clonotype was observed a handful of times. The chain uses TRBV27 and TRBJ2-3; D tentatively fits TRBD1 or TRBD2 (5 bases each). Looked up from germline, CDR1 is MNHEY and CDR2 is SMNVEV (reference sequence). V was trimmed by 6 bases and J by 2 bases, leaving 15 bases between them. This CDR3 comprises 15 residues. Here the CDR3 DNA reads TGTGCCAGCAGCCGGGTTGGGACCTTCACAGATACGCAGTATTTT. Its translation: CASSRVGTFTDTQYF.